These 32 T cell receptor beta chains came from one sample sequenced in a study of T cells in Graves' hyperthyroidism and ophthalmopathy. Authors of the study amplified TCR beta CDR3 regions from RNA transcripts. An initial round of RT-PCR targeting the TCR CDR3 relied on the HTBI primer set. One entry per CDR3 protein results from TCRdb running MiXCR on the multiplex PCR reads. Among fewer than 300,000 distinct CDR3 sequences listed, about 15% were seen once. The sample comprised blood. These receptors all come from a woman between 50 and 59 years old with Graves' hyperthyroidism that later progressed to Graves' ophthalmopathy.

This clonotype was counted a few times. This chain links TRBV12-3 or TRBV12-4 with TRBJ2-1, with 15 bases that match TRBD2. The V and J ends lost 6 bases and 9 bases, in that order; junction bases with no gene match: 6. The CDR3 consists of 15 residues. The CDR3 reads CASSTGLAGGSEQFF. The CDR3 bases are TGTGCCAGCAGCACGGGACTAGCGGGAGGAAGTGAGCAGTTCTTC.

This clonotype was recorded at least ten times. The genes are TRBV7-2 and TRBJ2-7; D is perhaps TRBD1 (6 bases). CDR3 length: 15 amino acids. The V end was cut by 1 base, the J end by 2 bases, with 12 bases between. Germline CDR1 reads SGHTA; CDR2 reads FQGNSA. The CDR3 spells CASSLEYRGTYEQYF. CDR3 bases: TGTGCCAGCAGCTTAGAGTATAGGGGGACCTACGAGCAGTACTTC.

This clonotype was seen a handful of times. This chain connects TRBV9 to TRBJ2-3; the match to TRBD2 covers 7 bases. Germline-derived CDR1 and CDR2 are SGDLS and YYNGEE. The V segment lost 3 bases and the J segment 0 bases; nucleotides outside the gene matches: 4. The CDR3 runs 15 residues. The CDR3 region is CASSALSGSTDTQYF. In DNA, the CDR3 is TGTGCCAGCAGCGCCCTTAGCGGGAGCACAGATACGCAGTATTTT.

The V and J genes are TRBV3-1 and TRBJ1-1; a possible D gene is TRBD1 (6 bases). The CDR3 has 15 amino acids. The germline V gene has CDR1 LGHDT and CDR2 YNNKEL (reference sequence). The germline V and J ends were trimmed by 2 bases and 6 bases, with 16 bases remaining between them. The CDR3 here is CASSQQTAGVSEAFF. The CDR3 DNA sequence: TGTGCCAGCAGCCAACAAACCGCAGGGGTGTCTGAAGCTTTCTTT.

This clonotype came up a few times. DNA for the CDR3: TGTGCCAGCAGTCTACAGGATCGGCGGGGAGAGACCCAGTACTTC. Residues: CASSLQDRRGETQYF. J is TRBJ2-5 and V is TRBV6-1, with D possibly TRBD2 on 6 matching bases. Germline CDR1 and CDR2: MNHNS and SASEGT. Trimming pared 5 bases from V and 4 bases from J, leaving 17 bases between. The CDR3 contains 15 residues.

The chain carries TRBV6-1 and TRBJ2-3; no firm D call. Germline assignment: CDR1 MNHNS and CDR2 SASEGT. The CDR3 runs to 13 residues. Trimming removed 1 base from V and 6 bases from J, with 8 bases in between. As DNA, the CDR3 is TGTGCCAGCAGTGAAGTTTTTCCCGATACGCAGTATTTT. Translation: CASSEVFPDTQYF.

At least ten counts were recorded for this clonotype. The chain carries TRBV20-1 and TRBJ1-6; 8 nucleotides agree with TRBD1. Trimming took 5 bases from V and 9 from J; bases not matched to a gene: 9. Germline loops: CDR1 DFQATT, CDR2 SNEGSKA (reference sequence). CDR3 length equals 14 residues. CDR3 nucleotides: TGCAGTGCTCCCGGACAGGGCGGTAGTTCACCCCTCCACTTT. It encodes CSAPGQGGSSPLHF.

This clonotype has a count of ten or more. This sequence joins TRBV20-1 and TRBJ2-3, with 8 bases lining up with TRBD2. The V gene's germline CDR1 is DFQATT and CDR2 SNEGSKA (reference sequence). The length of the CDR3 is 16 residues. V gave up 0 bases and J gave up 3 bases; unmatched junction bases: 8. This CDR3 is CSAREVGTRVTDTQYF. Written as DNA, the CDR3 is TGCAGTGCTAGAGAGGTCGGGACTAGAGTTACAGATACGCAGTATTTT.

This clonotype showed up many times. This chain joins TRBV28 and TRBJ2-1, with 11 bases that match TRBD2. Trimming cost V 7 bases and J 8 bases; bases outside gene matches: 16. This CDR3 region has 17 residues. The germline V gene has CDR1 MDHEN and CDR2 SYDVKM. The CDR3 is CASNSPETSGTHHEQFF. DNA of the CDR3: TGTGCCAGCAACTCACCCGAGACTAGCGGGACGCACCATGAGCAGTTCTTC.

This chain connects TRBV9 to TRBJ1-3; 7 bases line up with TRBD1. Trimming took 0 bases from V and 0 from J; bases not matched to a gene: 6. The CDR3 covers 17 residues. Germline assignment: CDR1 SGDLS and CDR2 YYNGEE. The DNA for the CDR3 is TGTGCCAGCAGCGTAGGCGGACAGGTACTCTCTGGAAACACCATATATTTT. Translating gives CASSVGGQVLSGNTIYF. Drawing the rest from reference TRBV9 and TRBJ1-3, the complete variable domain is DSGVTQTPKHLITATGQRVTLRCSPRSGDLSVYWYQQSLDQGLQFLIQYYNGEERAKGNILERFSAQQFPDLHSELNLSSLELGDSALYFCASSVGGQVLSGNTIYFGEGSWLTVV.

This clonotype was counted at least ten times. The chain links TRBV6-1 to TRBJ1-5; 7 nucleotides align to TRBD1. Germline V lookup: CDR1 MNHNS, CDR2 SASEGT. The V and J ends lost 7 bases and 3 bases, in that order; junction bases with no gene match: 12. The CDR3 extends over 16 amino acids. CDR3 loop: CASTRGTDRNNQPQHF. The CDR3 DNA follows: TGTGCCAGCACCCGGGGAACGGACAGGAACAATCAGCCCCAGCATTTT.

This clonotype was recorded at least ten times. This chain connects TRBV6-1 to TRBJ2-7; 7 bases match TRBD1. The V gene's germline CDR1 is MNHNS and CDR2 SASEGT. The V and J ends lost 5 bases and 1 base, in that order; junction bases with no gene match: 8. This CDR3 comprises 15 residues. This CDR3 is CASSSSGTASYEQYF. The CDR3, as DNA: TGTGCCAGCAGTTCCTCCGGGACAGCGTCCTACGAGCAGTACTTC.

CDR3 loop: CASSVRQGSEAFF. CDR3 nucleotides: TGTGCCAGCAGCGTAAGGCAGGGGAGTGAAGCTTTCTTT. The V call is TRBV9, the J call TRBJ1-1, with D possibly being TRBD1 (6 bases). V was shortened by 1 base and J by 7 bases, with 11 bases between the two germline ends. This CDR3 is built from 13 residues. The germline gives CDR1 SGDLS, CDR2 YYNGEE.

The table lists this clonotype with a few counts. The chain carries TRBV29-1 and TRBJ2-4, with a possible D match to TRBD2 (6 bases). Trimming took off 6 bases at V and 7 bases at J, with 10 bases between the two ends. The CDR3 spans 11 residues. CDR1 is SQVTM and CDR2 is ANQGSEA in the germline V gene. The CDR3: CSVGTRNIQYF. The CDR3 nucleotides read TGCAGCGTCGGGACTCGGAACATTCAGTACTTC.

The chain joins TRBV10-2 to TRBJ1-2, with 9 bases lining up with TRBD1. CDR3 length: 14 amino acids. With V trimmed by 4 bases and J by 9 bases, 9 bases remained unmatched. Germline CDR1 is WSHSY and CDR2 is SAAADI. Written as DNA, the CDR3 is TGCGCCAGCAGTGCCGTACGGGACAGGGTGAGCTACACCTTC. Its translation: CASSAVRDRVSYTF.

This clonotype was found many times. One end of the junction does not line up with germline, which may come from a read error. The chain employs TRBV2 and TRBJ1-1, with a possible D match to TRBD1 (5 bases). The CDR3 is 13 residues long. Germline V gene sequence: CDR1 SNHLY, CDR2 FYNNEI. CDR3 sequence reads: CASREDRDTEAFF. The DNA of the CDR3 is TGTGCCAGCAGAGAAGACAGAGACACTGAAGCTTTCTTT.

Ten or more counts support this clonotype. The J gene is TRBJ1-4, the V gene TRBV7-9; D remains ambiguous. CDR1 and CDR2 from the germline V gene are SEHNR and FQNEAQ (reference sequence). The CDR3 has 14 residues. V shed 10 bases and J shed 4 bases, with 16 bases lying between them. This CDR3 reads CATDDRSINEKLFF. The CDR3 nucleotides are TGTGCCACTGACGACCGCTCTATTAATGAAAAACTGTTTTTT. The full variable domain, its missing parts supplied by reference TRBV7-9 and TRBJ1-4, is DTGVSQNPRHKITKRGQNVTFRCDPISEHNRLYWYRQTLGQGPEFLTYFQNEAQLEKSRLLSDRFSAERPKGSFSTLEIQRTEQGDSAMYLCATDDRSINEKLFFGSGTQLSVL.

The chain employs TRBV6-6 and TRBJ2-4, with no clear D. Germline V gene data show CDR1 as MNHNY and CDR2 as SVGAGI (reference sequence). This CDR3 is built from 14 residues. V was trimmed by 0 bases and J by 7 bases, leaving 10 bases between them. CDR3 coding DNA: TGTGCCAGCAGTTACTCCATCAGGTGGAACATTCAGTACTTC. Protein: CASSYSIRWNIQYF.

The chain employs TRBV11-2 and TRBJ1-1; D might be TRBD1 (5 bases). The V gene's germline CDR1 is SGHAT and CDR2 FQNNGV. The CDR3 is 15 amino acids. V shed 2 bases and J shed 4 bases, with 14 bases lying between them. This CDR3 is CASSLWGSGFTEAFF. Written as DNA, the CDR3 is TGTGCCAGCAGCTTATGGGGCAGCGGCTTCACTGAAGCTTTCTTT.

In its sample, this clonotype was seen a few times. This chain links TRBV30 with TRBJ2-6, with 8 bases matching TRBD1. The CDR3 is 22 amino acids. Germline values: CDR1 GTSNPN, CDR2 SVGIG (reference sequence). After removal of 4 bases from V and 0 bases from J, the junction contained 23 bases not matched to a gene. The CDR3 DNA is TGTGCCTGGATTCGTGAGACAGGGGACTTTTGGGCCGGCCACTCTGGGGCCAACGTCCTGACTTTC. This sequence encodes CAWIRETGDFWAGHSGANVLTF. Using reference TRBV30 and TRBJ2-6 for the parts outside the CDR3, the full variable domain is SQTIHQWPATLVQPVGSPLSLECTVEGTSNPNLYWYRQAAGRGLQLLFYSVGIGQISSEVPQNLSASRPQDRQFILSSKKLLLSDSGFYLCAWIRETGDFWAGHSGANVLTFGAGSRLTVL.

This clonotype was detected many times. V usage is TRBV5-6 and J usage is TRBJ2-7, with TRBD1 identical over 7 bases. The CDR3 length is 13 residues. With 4 bases clipped from V and 5 bases from J, the junction kept 6 bases outside the gene matches. Germline V gene sequence: CDR1 SGHDT, CDR2 YYEEEE. CDR3 residues: CASSRQGRDEQYF. The CDR3, as DNA: TGTGCCAGCAGCCGACAGGGTAGAGACGAGCAGTACTTC.

In this sample, this clonotype turned up many times. The chain couples TRBV10-3 to TRBJ1-2, with D possibly matching TRBD1 (5 bases). The CDR3 runs to 13 residues. Germline-derived CDR1 and CDR2 are ENHRY and SYGVKD. The germline V and J ends were trimmed by 6 bases and 8 bases, with 16 bases remaining between them. This CDR3 is CAIRDDSQSGYTF. For the CDR3, the DNA is TGTGCCATCAGAGACGACAGCCAAAGCGGCTACACCTTC.

The chain is built from TRBV7-9 and TRBJ1-2; D is ambiguous. The CDR3 length is 13 residues. The V gene lost 6 bases and the J gene lost 5 bases, with 13 bases spanning the gap. Germline V gene lookup returns CDR1 SEHNR and CDR2 FQNEAQ (reference sequence). The CDR3 protein is CASSHGPGYGYTF. The CDR3 bases are TGTGCCAGCAGTCATGGACCTGGGTATGGCTACACCTTC.

This clonotype has ten or more counts. This sequence joins TRBV7-2 and TRBJ2-7; 9 nucleotides match TRBD2. This CDR3 spans 15 amino acids. Germline trimming cut 5 bases from V and 7 bases from J; bases unmatched to any gene: 12. Per germline, CDR1 SGHTA and CDR2 FQGNSA. The CDR3: CASSPGGSGRREQYF. In DNA form, the CDR3 reads TGTGCCAGCAGCCCCGGAGGGAGCGGGAGGCGAGAGCAGTACTTC. The variable domain in full, with the rest retrieved from reference TRBV7-2 and TRBJ2-7, is GAGVSQSPSNKVTEKGKDVELRCDPISGHTALYWYRQSLGQGLEFLIYFQGNSAPDKSGLPSDRFSAERTGGSVSTLTIQRTQQEDSAVYLCASSPGGSGRREQYFGPGTRLTVT.

Comment on this clonotype: This may stem from a read error, because a much larger clone lies one nucleotide away. The genes are TRBV29-1 and TRBJ2-3, with TRBD2 matching over 8 bases. Germline V gene lookup returns CDR1 SQVTM and CDR2 ANQGSEA. This CDR3 is built from 14 residues. After removal of 6 bases from V and 2 bases from J, the junction contained 7 bases not matched to a gene. This CDR3 is CSVSQAGVTDTQYF. CDR3 nucleotides: TGCAGCGTCTCCCAAGCGGGAGTCACAGATACGCAGTATTTT.

This clonotype was found many times. The rearrangement uses TRBV11-2 and TRBJ2-1; 9 bases map to TRBD1. Looked up from germline, CDR1 is SGHAT and CDR2 is FQNNGV. There are 16 residues in the CDR3. V was pared by 4 bases and J by 8 bases, with 12 bases of the junction left unmatched. CDR3 region: CASSSWTGAAVDEQFF. The CDR3 coding sequence is TGTGCCAGCAGCTCCTGGACAGGGGCCGCGGTTGATGAGCAGTTCTTC.

This clonotype came up many times. The J gene is TRBJ1-1, the V gene TRBV5-1; D is possibly TRBD1 (6 bases). The germline V gene encodes CDR1 SGHRS and CDR2 YFSETQ. V lost 5 bases and J 0 bases, leaving 11 bases between the germline ends. The CDR3 length is 14 residues. The CDR3 here is CASRGGGVNTEAFF. In nucleotides, the CDR3 is TGCGCCAGCAGGGGAGGGGGTGTGAACACTGAAGCTTTCTTT.

This clonotype appeared many times. V is TRBV2 and J is TRBJ2-7; D remains ambiguous. The V end was cut by 7 bases, the J end by 0 bases, with 10 bases between. CDR1 is SNHLY and CDR2 is FYNNEI in the germline V gene. There are 13 residues in the CDR3. This CDR3 reads CASITHTSYEQYF. The CDR3 bases are TGTGCCAGCATAACCCATACCTCCTACGAGCAGTACTTC.

The V call is TRBV7-9, the J call TRBJ2-3; D gene ambiguous. CDR3 size: 15 residues. Germline V gene lookup returns CDR1 SEHNR and CDR2 FQNEAQ (reference sequence). The ends were cut back, 5 bases at V and 4 bases at J, with 16 bases in the middle. The CDR3 reads CASSDAGLRADTQYF. In DNA form, the CDR3 reads TGTGCCAGCAGCGACGCCGGGCTAAGGGCAGATACGCAGTATTTT.

The V and J genes are TRBV29-1 and TRBJ2-3, with TRBD2 matching 9 bases. The V gene end was trimmed by 6 bases and the J gene end by 1 base; junction bases not matched to a gene: 5. CDR3 size: 14 residues. Germline CDR1 is SQVTM and CDR2 is ANQGSEA. The CDR3 protein is CSVVRTSGTDTQYF. CDR3 coding DNA: TGCAGCGTGGTACGGACTAGCGGCACAGATACGCAGTATTTT.

This clonotype was seen repeatedly, ten times or more. The rearrangement links TRBV18 to TRBJ1-2; no clear D gene. V lost 3 bases, J lost 7 bases, and 18 bases lay in between. This CDR3 comprises 15 residues. Germline V gene data show CDR1 as KGHSH and CDR2 as LQKENI. The CDR3 sequence: CASSPGRREGRGYTF. The CDR3 DNA sequence: TGTGCCAGCTCACCGGGCCGAAGAGAGGGCCGTGGCTACACCTTC.

Many counts were recorded for this clonotype. J is TRBJ1-6 and V is TRBV5-1; 8 nucleotides line up with TRBD1. Trimming took 0 bases from V and 0 from J; bases not matched to a gene: 5. CDR3 length: 18 residues. Germline CDR1 reads SGHRS; CDR2 reads YFSETQ. The CDR3: CASSLVDRASSYNSPLHF. The CDR3 DNA is TGCGCCAGCAGCTTGGTGGACAGGGCGAGCTCCTATAATTCACCCCTCCACTTT.